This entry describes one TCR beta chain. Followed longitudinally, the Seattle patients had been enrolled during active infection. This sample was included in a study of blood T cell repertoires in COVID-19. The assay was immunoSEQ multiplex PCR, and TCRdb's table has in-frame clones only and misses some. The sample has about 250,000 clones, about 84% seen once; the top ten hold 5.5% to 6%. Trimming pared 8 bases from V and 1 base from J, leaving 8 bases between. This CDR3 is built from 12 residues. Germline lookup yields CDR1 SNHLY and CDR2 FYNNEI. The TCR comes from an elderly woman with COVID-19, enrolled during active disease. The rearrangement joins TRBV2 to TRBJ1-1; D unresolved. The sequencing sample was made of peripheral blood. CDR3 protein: CASRSGNTEAFF. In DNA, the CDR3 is TGTGCCAGCCGGAGTGGGAACACTGAAGCTTTCTTT.